Reported below is one TCR beta chain. What it binds is not known. The CDR3 consists of 15 residues. The germline V gene has CDR1 MNHNY and CDR2 SVGAGI (reference sequence). Trimming removed 7 bases from V and 5 bases from J; junction bases left unmatched: 9. There was one heparinised blood draw per donor, averaging about 110 mL. Every sorted population was more than 95% pure. The source of the sample is a study of beta chain features in type 1 diabetes. On the study more broadly: Over all samples combined, fewer than 130,000,000 sorted cells were examined.

Investigators reverse transcribed all isolated RNA, so they sequenced expressed TCRB transcripts. Clones were read by immunoSEQ multiplex PCR, and TCRdb kept only the in-frame ones, dropping some. The table lists 350,000 to 450,000 clones, around 16% of them singletons. Study outcomes and limitations: Patients showed naive, central memory and Treg TCRB repertoires that appeared more similar than those of healthy donors.

The sequence was obtained from a woman younger than 35 in good health. The sequencing sample was made of naive CD4+ T cells from blood. The chain combines TRBV6-6 with TRBJ2-3; 10 nucleotides agree with TRBD2. CDR3 sequence: CASTTSGRALDTQYF. For the CDR3, the DNA is TGTGCCAGCACCACCAGCGGGAGGGCCTTAGATACGCAGTATTTT.